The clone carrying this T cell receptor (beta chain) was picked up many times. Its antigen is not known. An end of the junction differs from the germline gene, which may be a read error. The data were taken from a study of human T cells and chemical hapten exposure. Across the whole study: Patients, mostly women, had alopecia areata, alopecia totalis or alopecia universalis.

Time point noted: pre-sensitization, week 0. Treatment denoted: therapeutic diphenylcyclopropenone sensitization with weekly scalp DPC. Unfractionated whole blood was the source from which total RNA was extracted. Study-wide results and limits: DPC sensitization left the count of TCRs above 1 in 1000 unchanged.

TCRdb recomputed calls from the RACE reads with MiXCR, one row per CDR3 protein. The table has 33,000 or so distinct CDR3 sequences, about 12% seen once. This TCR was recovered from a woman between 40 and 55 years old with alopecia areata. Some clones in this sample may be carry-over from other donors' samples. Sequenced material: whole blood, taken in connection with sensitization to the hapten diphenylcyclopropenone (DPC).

The CDR3 sequence: CSARDARLVLF. The CDR3, as DNA: TGCAGTGCTAGAGATGCCAGACTAGTTCTCTTC. The chain couples TRBV20-1 to TRBJ2-4; D is possibly TRBD2 (6 bases). The germline CDR1 and CDR2 sequences are DFQATT and SNEGSKA (reference sequence). The CDR3 covers 11 residues.